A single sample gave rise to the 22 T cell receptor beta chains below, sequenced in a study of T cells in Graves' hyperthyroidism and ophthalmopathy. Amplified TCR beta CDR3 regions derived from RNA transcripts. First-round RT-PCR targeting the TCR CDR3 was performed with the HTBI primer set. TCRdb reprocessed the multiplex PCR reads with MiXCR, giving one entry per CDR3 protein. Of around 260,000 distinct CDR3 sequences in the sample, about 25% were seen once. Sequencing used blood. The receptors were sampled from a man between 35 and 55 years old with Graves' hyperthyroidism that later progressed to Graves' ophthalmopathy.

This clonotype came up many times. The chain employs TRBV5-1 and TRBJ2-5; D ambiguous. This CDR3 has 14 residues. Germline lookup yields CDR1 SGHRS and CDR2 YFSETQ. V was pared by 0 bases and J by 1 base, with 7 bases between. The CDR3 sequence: CASSLEVFQETQYF. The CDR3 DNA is TGCGCCAGCAGCTTGGAGGTATTCCAAGAGACCCAGTACTTC.

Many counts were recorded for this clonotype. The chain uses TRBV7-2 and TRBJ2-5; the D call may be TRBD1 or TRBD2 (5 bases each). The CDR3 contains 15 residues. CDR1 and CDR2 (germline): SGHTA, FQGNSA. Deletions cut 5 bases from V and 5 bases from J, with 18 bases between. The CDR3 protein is CASSRWWGLRETQYF. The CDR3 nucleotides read TGTGCCAGCAGCCGATGGTGGGGGTTGAGGGAGACCCAGTACTTC. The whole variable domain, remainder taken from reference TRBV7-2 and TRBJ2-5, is GAGVSQSPSNKVTEKGKDVELRCDPISGHTALYWYRQSLGQGLEFLIYFQGNSAPDKSGLPSDRFSAERTGGSVSTLTIQRTQQEDSAVYLCASSRWWGLRETQYFGPGTRLLVL.

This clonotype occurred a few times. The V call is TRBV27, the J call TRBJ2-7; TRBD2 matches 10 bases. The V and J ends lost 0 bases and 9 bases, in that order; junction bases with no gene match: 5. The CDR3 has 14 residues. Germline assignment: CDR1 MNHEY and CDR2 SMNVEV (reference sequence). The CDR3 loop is CASSLSPSGSVQYF. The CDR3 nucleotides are TGTGCCAGCAGTTTATCACCTAGCGGGAGTGTGCAGTACTTC.

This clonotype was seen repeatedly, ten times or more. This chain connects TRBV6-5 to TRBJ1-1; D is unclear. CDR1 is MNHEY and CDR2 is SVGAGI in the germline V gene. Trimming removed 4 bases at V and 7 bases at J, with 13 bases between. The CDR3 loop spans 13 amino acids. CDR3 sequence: CASSSDTGIEAFF. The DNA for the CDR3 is TGTGCCAGCAGTTCCGATACCGGGATTGAAGCTTTCTTT.

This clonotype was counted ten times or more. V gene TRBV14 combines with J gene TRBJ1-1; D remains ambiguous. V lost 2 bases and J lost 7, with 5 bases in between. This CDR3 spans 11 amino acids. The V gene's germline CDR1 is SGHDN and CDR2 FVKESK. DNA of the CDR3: TGTGCCAGCAGCCAATCGGGTGAAGCTTTCTTT. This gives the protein CASSQSGEAFF. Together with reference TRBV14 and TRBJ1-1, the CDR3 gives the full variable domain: EAGVTQFPSHSVIEKGQTVTLRCDPISGHDNLYWYRRVMGKEIKFLLHFVKESKQDESGMPNNRFLAERTGGTYSTLKVQPAELEDSGVYFCASSQSGEAFFGQGTRLTVV.

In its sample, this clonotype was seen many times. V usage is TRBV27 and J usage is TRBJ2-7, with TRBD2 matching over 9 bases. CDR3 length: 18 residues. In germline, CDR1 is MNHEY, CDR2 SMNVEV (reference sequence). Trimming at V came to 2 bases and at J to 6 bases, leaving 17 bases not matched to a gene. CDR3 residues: CASSLRGAGASGTSEQYF. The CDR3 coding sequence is TGTGCCAGCAGTTTACGGGGGGCGGGAGCTAGCGGGACAAGCGAGCAGTACTTC.

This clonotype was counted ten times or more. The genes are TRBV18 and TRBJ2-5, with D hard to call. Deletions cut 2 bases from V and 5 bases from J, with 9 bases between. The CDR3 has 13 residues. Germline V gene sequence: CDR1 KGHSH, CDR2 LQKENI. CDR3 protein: CASSPFDSETQYF. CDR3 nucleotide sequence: TGTGCCAGCTCACCATTCGACTCTGAGACCCAGTACTTC.

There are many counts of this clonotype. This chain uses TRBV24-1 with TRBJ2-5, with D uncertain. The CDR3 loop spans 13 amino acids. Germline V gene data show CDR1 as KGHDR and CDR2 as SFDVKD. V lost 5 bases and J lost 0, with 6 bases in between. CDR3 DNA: TGTGCCACCAGTGTACGGGACCAAGAGACCCAGTACTTC. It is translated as CATSVRDQETQYF.

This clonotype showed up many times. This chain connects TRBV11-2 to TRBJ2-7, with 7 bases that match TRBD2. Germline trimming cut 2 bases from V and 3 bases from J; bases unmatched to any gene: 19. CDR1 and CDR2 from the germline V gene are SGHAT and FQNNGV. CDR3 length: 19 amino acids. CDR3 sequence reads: CASSLYGQIGLAENYEQYF. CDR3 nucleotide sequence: TGTGCCAGCAGCTTATATGGGCAAATAGGGCTAGCGGAAAACTACGAGCAGTACTTC.

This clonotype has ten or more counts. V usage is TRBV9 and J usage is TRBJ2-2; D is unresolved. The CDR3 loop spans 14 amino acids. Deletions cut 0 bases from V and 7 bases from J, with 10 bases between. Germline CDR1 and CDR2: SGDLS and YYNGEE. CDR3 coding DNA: TGTGCCAGCAGCGTAGTGCCCCTATTCGGGGAGCTGTTTTTT. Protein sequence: CASSVVPLFGELFF. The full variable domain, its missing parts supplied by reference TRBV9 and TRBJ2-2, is DSGVTQTPKHLITATGQRVTLRCSPRSGDLSVYWYQQSLDQGLQFLIQYYNGEERAKGNILERFSAQQFPDLHSELNLSSLELGDSALYFCASSVVPLFGELFFGEGSRLTVL.

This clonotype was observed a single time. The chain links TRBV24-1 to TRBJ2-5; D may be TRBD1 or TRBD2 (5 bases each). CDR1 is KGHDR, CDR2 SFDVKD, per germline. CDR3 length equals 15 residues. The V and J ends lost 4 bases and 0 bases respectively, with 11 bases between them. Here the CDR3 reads CATSDTGRNQETQYF. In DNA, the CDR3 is TGTGCCACCAGTGACACGGGACGGAACCAAGAGACCCAGTACTTC.

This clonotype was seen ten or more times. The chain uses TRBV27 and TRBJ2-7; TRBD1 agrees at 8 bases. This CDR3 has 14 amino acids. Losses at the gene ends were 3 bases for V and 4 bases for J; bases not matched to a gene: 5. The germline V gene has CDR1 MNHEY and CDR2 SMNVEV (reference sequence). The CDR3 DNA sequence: TGTGCCAGCAGTTTCCGGACAGGGAATTACGAGCAGTACTTC. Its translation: CASSFRTGNYEQYF.

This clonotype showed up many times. The CDR3 loop is CASSQDGGASSRGYTF. DNA of the CDR3: TGCGCCAGCAGCCAAGATGGGGGGGCCTCTAGTCGGGGCTACACCTTC. This rearrangement joins TRBV4-1 to TRBJ1-2; possibly TRBD1 for D (6 bases). Germline values: CDR1 MGHRA, CDR2 YSYEKL. V was trimmed by 0 bases and J by 8 bases, leaving 19 bases between them. This CDR3 is 16 amino acids long.

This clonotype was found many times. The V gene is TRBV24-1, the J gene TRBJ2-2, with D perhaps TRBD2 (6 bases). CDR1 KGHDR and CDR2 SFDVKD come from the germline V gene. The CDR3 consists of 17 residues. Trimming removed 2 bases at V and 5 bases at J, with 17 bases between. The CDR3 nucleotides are TGTGCCACCAGTGATTACCCGGGAGAGGTCAGGACCGGGGAGCTGTTTTTT. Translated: CATSDYPGEVRTGELFF.

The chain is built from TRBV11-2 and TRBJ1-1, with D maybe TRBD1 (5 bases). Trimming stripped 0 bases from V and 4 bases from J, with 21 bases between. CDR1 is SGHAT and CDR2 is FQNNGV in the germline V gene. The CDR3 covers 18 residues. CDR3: CASSLEGVIGVPVTEAFF. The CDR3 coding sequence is TGTGCCAGCAGCTTAGAGGGGGTAATAGGGGTTCCGGTCACTGAAGCTTTCTTT.

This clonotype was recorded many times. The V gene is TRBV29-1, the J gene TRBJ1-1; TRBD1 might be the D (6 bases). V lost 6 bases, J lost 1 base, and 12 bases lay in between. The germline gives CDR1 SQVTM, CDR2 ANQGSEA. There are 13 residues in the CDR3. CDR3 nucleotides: TGCAGCGTCCCCGGGACAACGAACACTGAAGCTTTCTTT. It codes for CSVPGTTNTEAFF.

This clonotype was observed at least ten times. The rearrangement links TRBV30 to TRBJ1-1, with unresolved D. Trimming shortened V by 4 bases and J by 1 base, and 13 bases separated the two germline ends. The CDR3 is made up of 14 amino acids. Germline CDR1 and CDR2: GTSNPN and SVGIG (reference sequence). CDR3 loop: CAWTAQLQNTEAFF. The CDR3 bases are TGTGCCTGGACGGCACAGCTGCAGAACACTGAAGCTTTCTTT.

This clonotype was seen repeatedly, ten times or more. CDR3: CASSIRAGYTDTQYF. In nucleotides, the CDR3 is TGTGCCAGCAGTATTAGGGCGGGGTACACAGATACGCAGTATTTT. The chain carries TRBV27 and TRBJ2-3; D possibly corresponds to TRBD2 (6 bases). Germline V gives CDR1 MNHEY, CDR2 SMNVEV (reference sequence). The CDR3 spans 15 residues. V gave up 5 bases and J gave up 2 bases, with 14 bases separating them.

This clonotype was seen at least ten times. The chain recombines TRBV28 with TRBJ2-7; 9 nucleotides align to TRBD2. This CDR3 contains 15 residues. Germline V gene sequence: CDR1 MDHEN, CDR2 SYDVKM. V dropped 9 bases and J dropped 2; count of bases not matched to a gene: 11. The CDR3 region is CASRPPSGTTYEQYF. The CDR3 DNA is TGTGCCAGTCGACCCCCTAGCGGGACCACCTACGAGCAGTACTTC.

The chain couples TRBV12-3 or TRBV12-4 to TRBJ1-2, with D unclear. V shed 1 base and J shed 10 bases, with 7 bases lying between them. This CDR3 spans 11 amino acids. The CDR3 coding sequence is TGTGCCAGCAGTTTAGGGACTTTCTACACCTTC. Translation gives CASSLGTFYTF.

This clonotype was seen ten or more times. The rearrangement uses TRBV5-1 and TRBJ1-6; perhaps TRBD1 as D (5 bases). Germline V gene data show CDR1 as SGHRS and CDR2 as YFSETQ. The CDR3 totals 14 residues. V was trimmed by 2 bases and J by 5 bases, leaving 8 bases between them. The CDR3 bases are TGCGCCAGCAGCTTAGGAGGGGATAATTCACCCCTCCACTTT. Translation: CASSLGGDNSPLHF. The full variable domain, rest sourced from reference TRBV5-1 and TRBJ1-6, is KAGVTQTPRYLIKTRGQQVTLSCSPISGHRSVSWYQQTPGQGLQFLFEYFSETQRNKGNFPGRFSGRQFSNSRSEMNVSTLELGDSALYLCASSLGGDNSPLHFGNGTRLTVT.

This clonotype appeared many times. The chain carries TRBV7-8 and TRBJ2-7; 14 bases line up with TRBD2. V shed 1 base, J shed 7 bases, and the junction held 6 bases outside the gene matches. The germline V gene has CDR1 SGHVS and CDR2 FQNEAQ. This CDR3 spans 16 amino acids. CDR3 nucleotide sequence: TGTGCCAGCAGCTTAGGGGGGACTAGCGGGAGAGAGGAGCAGTACTTC. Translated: CASSLGGTSGREEQYF.